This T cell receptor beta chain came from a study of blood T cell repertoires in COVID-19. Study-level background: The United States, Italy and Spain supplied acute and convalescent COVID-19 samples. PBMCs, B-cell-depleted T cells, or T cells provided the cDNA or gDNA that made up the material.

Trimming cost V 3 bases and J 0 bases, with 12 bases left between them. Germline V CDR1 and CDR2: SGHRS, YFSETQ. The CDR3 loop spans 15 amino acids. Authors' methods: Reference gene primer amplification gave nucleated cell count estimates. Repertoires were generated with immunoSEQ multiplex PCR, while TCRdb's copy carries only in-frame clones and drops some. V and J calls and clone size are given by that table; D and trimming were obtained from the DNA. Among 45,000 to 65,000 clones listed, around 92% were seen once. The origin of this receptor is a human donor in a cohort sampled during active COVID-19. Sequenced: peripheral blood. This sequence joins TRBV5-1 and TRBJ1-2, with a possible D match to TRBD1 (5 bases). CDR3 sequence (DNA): TGCGCCAGCAGCTCCTCAGGGACTCCTAACTATGGCTACACCTTC. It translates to CASSSSGTPNYGYTF.